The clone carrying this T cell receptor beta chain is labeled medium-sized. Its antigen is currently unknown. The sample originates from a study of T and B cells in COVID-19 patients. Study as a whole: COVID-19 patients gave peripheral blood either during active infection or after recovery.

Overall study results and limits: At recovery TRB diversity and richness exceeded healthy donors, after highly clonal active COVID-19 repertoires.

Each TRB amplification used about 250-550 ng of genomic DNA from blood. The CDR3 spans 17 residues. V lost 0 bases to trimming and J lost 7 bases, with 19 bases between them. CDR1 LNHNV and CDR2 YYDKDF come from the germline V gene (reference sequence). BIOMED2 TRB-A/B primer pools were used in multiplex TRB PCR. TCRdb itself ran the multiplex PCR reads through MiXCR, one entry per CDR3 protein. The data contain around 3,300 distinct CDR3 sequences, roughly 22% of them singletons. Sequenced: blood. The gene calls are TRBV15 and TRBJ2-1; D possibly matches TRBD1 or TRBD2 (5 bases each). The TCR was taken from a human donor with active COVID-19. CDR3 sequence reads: CATSRDRWGSRTNEQFF. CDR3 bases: TGTGCCACCAGCAGAGATAGGTGGGGGAGCAGGACTAATGAGCAGTTCTTC.